This T cell receptor (beta chain) was captured by sequencing in a study of T cell responses to AZD1222 COVID-19 vaccine. As to this clone: What it binds is unknown.

Study-wide results and caveats: Among AZD1222 vaccinees, only five to seven were seropositive at baseline. Repertoires were sampled only after the peak T cell response. White British ancestry dominated among donors, who included more females, and clonal diversity was possibly underestimated. The CD4 TCRs associated with vaccination extended across spike and predominated at 160-218 and 743-854.

Profiled with immunoSEQ multiplex PCR; TCRdb holds only in-frame clones, not every one. The repertoire holds about 85,000 clones, with about nine tenths as singletons. This CDR3 comprises 17 residues. The ends lost 5 bases at V and 4 bases at J; junction bases unmatched: 14. Germline V gives CDR1 SGHVS, CDR2 FQNEAQ. The sequence came from an adult in good health. This rearrangement joins TRBV7-8 to TRBJ2-1; TRBD2 aligns across 7 bases. Sequencing used peripheral blood, obtained on day 0 of AZD1222 vaccination. The CDR3 sequence: CASSDPPSGDPYNEQFF. For the CDR3, the DNA is TGTGCCAGCAGCGATCCTCCTAGCGGAGATCCGTACAATGAGCAGTTCTTC.